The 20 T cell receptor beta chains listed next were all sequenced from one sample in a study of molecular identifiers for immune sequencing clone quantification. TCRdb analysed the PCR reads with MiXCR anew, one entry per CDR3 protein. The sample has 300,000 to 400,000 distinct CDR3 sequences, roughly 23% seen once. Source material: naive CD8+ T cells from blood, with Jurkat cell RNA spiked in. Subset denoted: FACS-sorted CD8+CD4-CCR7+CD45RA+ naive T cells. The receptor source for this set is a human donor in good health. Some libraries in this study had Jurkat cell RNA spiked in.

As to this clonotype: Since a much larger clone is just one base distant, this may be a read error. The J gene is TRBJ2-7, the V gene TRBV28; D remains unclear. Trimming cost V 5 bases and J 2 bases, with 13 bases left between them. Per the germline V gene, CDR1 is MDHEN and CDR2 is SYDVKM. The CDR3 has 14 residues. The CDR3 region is CASSLGNLTYEQYF. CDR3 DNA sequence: TGTGCCAGCAGTCTAGGGAACTTGACCTACGAGCAGTACTTC.

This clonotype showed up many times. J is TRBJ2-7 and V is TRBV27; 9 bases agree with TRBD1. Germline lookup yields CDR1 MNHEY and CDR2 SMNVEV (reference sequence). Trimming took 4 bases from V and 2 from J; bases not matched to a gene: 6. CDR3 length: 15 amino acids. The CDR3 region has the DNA TGTGCCAGCAGTTGGGCCGGGACAGGGACCTACGAGCAGTACTTC. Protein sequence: CASSWAGTGTYEQYF.

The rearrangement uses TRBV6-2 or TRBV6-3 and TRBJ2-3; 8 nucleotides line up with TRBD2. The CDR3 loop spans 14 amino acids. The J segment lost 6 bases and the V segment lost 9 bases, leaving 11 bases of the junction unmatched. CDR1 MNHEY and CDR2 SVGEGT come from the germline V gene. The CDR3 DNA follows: TGTGCCAGTGCCCTCGGGGGGGGCTCGGATACGCAGTATTTT. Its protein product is CASALGGGSDTQYF.

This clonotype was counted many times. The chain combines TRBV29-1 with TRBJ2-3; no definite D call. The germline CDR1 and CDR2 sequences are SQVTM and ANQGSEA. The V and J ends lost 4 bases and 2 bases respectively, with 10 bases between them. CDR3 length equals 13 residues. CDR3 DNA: TGCAGCGTTGTCTTCGTTACCACAGATACGCAGTATTTT. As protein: CSVVFVTTDTQYF.

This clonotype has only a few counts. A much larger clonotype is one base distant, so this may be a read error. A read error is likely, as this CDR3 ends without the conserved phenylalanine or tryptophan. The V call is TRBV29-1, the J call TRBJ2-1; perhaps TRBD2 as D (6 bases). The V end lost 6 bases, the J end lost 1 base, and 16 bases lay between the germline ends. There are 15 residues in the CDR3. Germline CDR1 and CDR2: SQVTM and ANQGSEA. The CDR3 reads CSVVLRGGSYNEQFI. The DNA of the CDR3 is TGCAGCGTAGTTTTGAGAGGAGGGTCCTACAATGAGCAGTTCATC.

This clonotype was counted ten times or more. CDR3 in amino acids: CASSLGAARVAFF. Here the CDR3 DNA reads TGTGCCAGCAGCTTAGGGGCCGCGCGGGTAGCTTTCTTT. The V call is TRBV7-9, the J call TRBJ1-1; D remains unclear. The CDR3 spans 13 residues. CDR1 and CDR2 (germline): SEHNR, FQNEAQ (reference sequence). V lost 1 base and J 10 bases, leaving 13 bases between the germline ends.

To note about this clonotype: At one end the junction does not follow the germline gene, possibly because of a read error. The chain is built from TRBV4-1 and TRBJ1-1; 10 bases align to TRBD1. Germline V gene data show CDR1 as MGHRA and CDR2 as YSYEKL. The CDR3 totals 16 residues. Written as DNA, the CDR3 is TGCGCCGGCAGCCAAGGGACAGGGGCTATGAACACTGAAGCTTTCTTT. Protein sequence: CAGSQGTGAMNTEAFF.

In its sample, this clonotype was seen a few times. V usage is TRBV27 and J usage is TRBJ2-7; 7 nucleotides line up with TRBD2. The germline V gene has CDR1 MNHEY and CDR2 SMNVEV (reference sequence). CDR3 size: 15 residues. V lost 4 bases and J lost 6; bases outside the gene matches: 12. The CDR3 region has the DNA TGTGCCAGCAGTTCGGAGGGAGGGCCGTACCTCGAGCAGTACTTC. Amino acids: CASSSEGGPYLEQYF.

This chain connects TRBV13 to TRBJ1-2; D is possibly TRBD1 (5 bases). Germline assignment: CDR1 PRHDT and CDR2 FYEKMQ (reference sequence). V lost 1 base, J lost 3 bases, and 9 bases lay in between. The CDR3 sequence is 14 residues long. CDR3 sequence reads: CASSLVAGHYGYTF. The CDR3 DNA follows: TGTGCCAGCAGCTTAGTAGCGGGACACTATGGCTACACCTTC. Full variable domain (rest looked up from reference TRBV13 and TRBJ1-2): AAGVIQSPRHLIKEKRETATLKCYPIPRHDTVYWYQQGPGQDPQFLISFYEKMQSDKGSIPDRFSAQQFSDYHSELNMSSLELGDSALYFCASSLVAGHYGYTFGSGTRLTVV.

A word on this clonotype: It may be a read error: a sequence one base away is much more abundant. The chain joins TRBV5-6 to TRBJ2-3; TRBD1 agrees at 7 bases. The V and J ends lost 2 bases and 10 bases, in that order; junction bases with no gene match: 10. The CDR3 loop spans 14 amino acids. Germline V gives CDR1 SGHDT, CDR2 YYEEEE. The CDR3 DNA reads TGTGCCAGCAGCTTAGGACAGGAGTATGGTGCGCAGTATTTT. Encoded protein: CASSLGQEYGAQYF.

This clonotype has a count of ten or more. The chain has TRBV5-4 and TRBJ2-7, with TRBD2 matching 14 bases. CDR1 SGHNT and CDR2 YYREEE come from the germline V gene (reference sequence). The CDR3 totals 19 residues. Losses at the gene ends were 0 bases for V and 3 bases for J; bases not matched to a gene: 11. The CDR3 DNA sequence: TGTGCCAGCAGCTTGGCGTTTGGTGTGGGACTAGCGGGAGACTACGAGCAGTACTTC. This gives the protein CASSLAFGVGLAGDYEQYF.

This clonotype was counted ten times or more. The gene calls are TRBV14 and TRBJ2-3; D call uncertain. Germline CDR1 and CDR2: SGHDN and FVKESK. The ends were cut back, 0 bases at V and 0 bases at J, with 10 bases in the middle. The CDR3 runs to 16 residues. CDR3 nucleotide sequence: TGTGCCAGCAGCCAAGACCTCTCCCCTAGCACAGATACGCAGTATTTT. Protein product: CASSQDLSPSTDTQYF.

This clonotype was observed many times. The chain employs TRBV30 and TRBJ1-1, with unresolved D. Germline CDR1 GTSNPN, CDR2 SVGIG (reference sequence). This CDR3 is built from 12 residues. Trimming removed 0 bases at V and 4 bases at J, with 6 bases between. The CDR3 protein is CAWSVPITEAFF. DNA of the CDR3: TGTGCCTGGAGTGTACCGATCACTGAAGCTTTCTTT.

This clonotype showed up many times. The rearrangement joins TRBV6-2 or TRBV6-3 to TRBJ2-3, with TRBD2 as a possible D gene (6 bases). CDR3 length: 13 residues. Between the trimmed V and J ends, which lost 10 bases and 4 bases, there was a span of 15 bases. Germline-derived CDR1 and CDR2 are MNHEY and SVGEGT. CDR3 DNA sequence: TGTGCCAACGGGGGAAGGGAGCCAGATACGCAGTATTTT. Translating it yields CANGGREPDTQYF.

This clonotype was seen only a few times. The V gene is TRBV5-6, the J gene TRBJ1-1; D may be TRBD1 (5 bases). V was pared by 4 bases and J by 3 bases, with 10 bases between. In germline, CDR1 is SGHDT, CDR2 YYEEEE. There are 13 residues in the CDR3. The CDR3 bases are TGTGCCAGCAGCAGGGGTCTCTACACTGAAGCTTTCTTT. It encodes CASSRGLYTEAFF.

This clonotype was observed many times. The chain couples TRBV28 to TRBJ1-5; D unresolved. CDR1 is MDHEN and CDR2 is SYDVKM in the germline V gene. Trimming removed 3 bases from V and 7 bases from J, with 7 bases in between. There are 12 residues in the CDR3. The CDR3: CASSFSRQPQHF. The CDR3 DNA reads TGTGCCAGCAGTTTCAGTCGGCAGCCCCAGCATTTT.

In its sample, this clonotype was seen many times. The CDR3 is CARMEDEQFF. The DNA of the CDR3 is TGTGCCAGAATGGAGGATGAGCAGTTCTTC. The V gene is TRBV27, the J gene TRBJ2-1; a weak D match, TRBD2 (5 bases). With 9 bases removed from V and 8 bases from J, the gap between germline ends came to 8 bases. CDR1 MNHEY and CDR2 SMNVEV come from the germline V gene (reference sequence). The CDR3 spans 10 residues.

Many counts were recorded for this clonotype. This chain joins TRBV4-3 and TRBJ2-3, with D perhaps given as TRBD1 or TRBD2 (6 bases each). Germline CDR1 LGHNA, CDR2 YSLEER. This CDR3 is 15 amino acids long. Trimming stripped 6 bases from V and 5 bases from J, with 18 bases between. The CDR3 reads CASSPTGGAGDTQYF. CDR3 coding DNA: TGCGCCAGCAGTCCTACCGGGGGCGCCGGAGATACGCAGTATTTT.

CDR3 coding DNA: TGTGCCAGCAGCTTAAGCTGGACAGGGGCATATGGCTACACCTTC. Translating it yields CASSLSWTGAYGYTF. V and J are TRBV11-2 and TRBJ1-2; 9 nucleotides match TRBD1. J lost 5 bases, V lost 2 bases, and 6 bases had no gene match. Germline V lookup: CDR1 SGHAT, CDR2 FQNNGV. CDR3 length: 15 amino acids.

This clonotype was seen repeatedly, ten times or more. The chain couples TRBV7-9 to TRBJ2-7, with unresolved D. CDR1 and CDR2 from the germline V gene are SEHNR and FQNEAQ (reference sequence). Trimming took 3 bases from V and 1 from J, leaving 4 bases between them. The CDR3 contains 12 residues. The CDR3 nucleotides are TGTGCCAGCAGCTTCCGGTCCTACGAGCAGTACTTC. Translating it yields CASSFRSYEQYF. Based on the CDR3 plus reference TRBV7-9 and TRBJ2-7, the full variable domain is DTGVSQNPRHKITKRGQNVTFRCDPISEHNRLYWYRQTLGQGPEFLTYFQNEAQLEKSRLLSDRFSAERPKGSFSTLEIQRTEQGDSAMYLCASSFRSYEQYFGPGTRLTVT.